This T cell receptor beta chain was recovered during a study of blood T cell repertoires in COVID-19. For the study at large: Acute and convalescent COVID-19 specimens originated in the United States, Italy and Spain. T cells, B-cell-depleted T cells, or PBMCs supplied cDNA or gDNA.

TCRdb's table, derived via immunoSEQ multiplex PCR, lists solely in-frame clones and lacks some. The data show roughly 150,000 clones, 85% to 95% seen once. The V gene's germline CDR1 is LNHNV and CDR2 YYDKDF (reference sequence). The CDR3 has 14 residues. Trimming stripped 3 bases from V and 2 bases from J, with 11 bases between. The chain recombines TRBV15 with TRBJ2-7; a possible D gene is TRBD1 (7 bases). Sequencing used peripheral blood. The receptor's source is an older woman with COVID-19, enrolled during active disease. CDR3 nucleotides: TGTGCCACCAGCAGGGCGGGACAGCCCTACGAGCAGTACTTC. Translating gives CATSRAGQPYEQYF.